This T cell receptor beta chain emerged from a study of blood T cell repertoires in COVID-19 (TCRdb year 2020). In the study overall: Samples covering the acute and convalescent phases of COVID-19 were provided by collaborators in the United States, Italy and Spain. A freely available public database, intended as a resource for researchers studying the immune response to SARS-CoV-2, is where the repertoires were released. Subjects who had been exposed to COVID-19, were actively infected with it, or had recovered from it provided the deeply sampled blood TCRbeta repertoires that made up the dataset. The sample metadata nearly always contained a de-identified subject ID, COVID-19 status, age in years and sex. The prospective study material was composed of cDNA or gDNA derived from T cells, B-cell-depleted T cells, or PBMCs. Samples came from the ongoing ImmuneRACE study (first 160 participants) plus 1,254 subjects from 6 global collaborators. Where available, HLA class I and class II types were obtained from metadata supplied by the sample provider rather than from assay-based typing.

Overall results and qualifications from the work: The amount of clinical and demographic metadata varied by source and participant and was provided uncurated.

Whole blood was collected in K2EDTA tubes by collaborating institutions according to the institutions' own protocols. Collaborator samples were shipped for TCRbeta analysis as frozen whole blood, isolated PBMCs, or DNA extracted from either sample type. The immunoSEQ Assay, a bias-controlled multiplex PCR, was used to amplify TCRbeta CDR3 regions from genomic DNA. In the original analysis: Nucleated cell counts per sample were estimated from amplification of reference gene primers within the assay. To quantify the absolute abundance of each unique TCRbeta CDR3 rearrangement, sequence reads were collapsed and filtered. Productive Simpson clonality was computed per sample as the square root of Simpson's diversity index over productive rearrangements. TCRdb mirrors the immuneACCESS table, restricted to in-frame sequences. Some clones are absent from its copies; in checked studies, under half trace to an unresolved V gene, and the reason for the others is unknown. The D gene and trimming were derived from the DNA, and the V and J assignments and clone size from that table. The sample table shows roughly 100,000 clones, and almost 95% are seen once. The ten most abundant clones make up over 5.5% of the sample.

This clone occurred once. Its antigen target is currently unknown. The record has no base qualities; no much larger clone is one base away. From the cysteine up to the phenylalanine, the CDR3 has a length of 13 residues. The DNA shown is the 39-base CDR3, in frame from base 1. Relative to germline, V is 3 bases shorter and J is 6 bases shorter, with 8 bases between their ends. The germline V gene provides CDR1 SNHLY and CDR2 FYNNEI. The chain is made from TRBV2 and TRBJ2-2; the D segment could be TRBD2, given 5 matching bases. Sequencing used peripheral blood. The sequence came from a man aged 50 to 60 with active COVID-19. Here the CDR3 is given as CASSDRDAGELFF. At the DNA level, the sequence is TGTGCCAGCAGTGATCGGGATGCCGGGGAGCTGTTTTTT.